The source of this T cell receptor (beta chain) is a study of CD8 T cells in Susac syndrome. About the study: When their blood was taken, patients with Susac syndrome were therapy-naive, taking corticosteroids, or taking intravenous immunoglobulin alone.

TEMRA cells were enriched by FACS, and CD4+ and CD8+ T cells were negatively isolated. From germline, CDR1 is SEHNR and CDR2 FQNEAQ (reference sequence). The CDR3 extends over 15 amino acids. J gave up 2 bases and V 5 bases, and 3 bases lay outside the gene matches. A quantity of about 0.5 to 1 ug RNA underwent reverse transcription using random hexamers. With immunoSEQ multiplex PCR, TCR beta CDR3 was amplified across 54 Vbeta and 13 Jbeta. A single record per CDR3 protein comes from TCRdb applying MiXCR to the immunoSEQ multiplex PCR reads. The sample lists 100,000 to 150,000 distinct CDR3 sequences, around 94% seen once, with 0.21% in the top ten.

The specimen sequenced was CD8+ T cells from PBMCs. The chain is built from TRBV7-9 and TRBJ2-2; 9 nucleotides agree with TRBD2. The sequence came from a human donor with Susac syndrome. The CDR3 loop is CASSVSGGNTGELFF. CDR3 sequence (DNA): TGTGCCAGCAGCGTTAGCGGGGGAAACACCGGGGAGCTGTTTTTT.